The clone carrying this T cell receptor beta chain was observed a few times. This sample was included in a study of blood T cell repertoires in COVID-19. Study in general: Spain, Italy and the United States supplied samples that represented acute and convalescent COVID-19. The cDNA or gDNA used as material had been derived from T cells, B-cell-depleted T cells, or PBMCs.

Original processing notes: Reference gene primer amplification yielded estimated nucleated cell counts. Method: immunoSEQ multiplex PCR; TCRdb's copy keeps in-frame clones and lacks some. D and trimming come from the DNA, and the V and J calls and clone size come from that table. There are about 73,000 clones in the sample; more than 60% occur only once, and over 20% lies in the top ten. The CDR3 consists of 14 residues. Germline lookup yields CDR1 SGHTA and CDR2 FQGTGA. The V end was cut by 4 bases, the J end by 4 bases, with 13 bases between. The specimen sequenced was peripheral blood. The chain uses TRBV7-3 and TRBJ1-1; D might be TRBD1 (6 bases). The TCR comes from a man in his 60s with acute or convalescent COVID-19. The DNA of the CDR3 is TGTGCCAGCAGCTCCTCCGGCAGGGGCACTGAAGCTTTCTTT. Protein product: CASSSSGRGTEAFF.